This TCR beta chain appears in the sequencing data of a study of T cell clonality in common variable immunodeficiency. Whole-study results and caveats: TCRbeta clonality was increased in CVID versus healthy controls. Fewer TCRbeta clones were shared among CVID subjects than controls.

Germline lookup yields CDR1 SGHRS and CDR2 YFSETQ. V was pared by 5 bases and J by 6 bases, with 14 bases of the junction left unmatched. The CDR3 is 15 residues long. This clone was seen ten or more times. Antigen specificity is unknown. The read is 3 residues too short to cover the CDR3 end, so that end is filled in from the germline J gene. Patients and controls were mostly of Caucasian heritage. CVID and control samples used equivalent genomic DNA input. TCRdb's table, derived via immunoSEQ multiplex PCR, lists solely in-frame clones and lacks some. The sample presents tens of thousands of clones, none singletons.

The rearrangement links TRBV5-1 to TRBJ2-7, with 7 bases identical to TRBD1. The source is a person aged 18 to 69 in good health. The sample taken for sequencing was peripheral blood mononuclear cells. The sequenced CDR3 bases are TGCGCCAGCAGGCTTGAGGGGGCCGGTAGAGGCGAG. Protein: CASRLEGAGRGE. The complete CDR3 sequence is CASRLEGAGRGEQYF.